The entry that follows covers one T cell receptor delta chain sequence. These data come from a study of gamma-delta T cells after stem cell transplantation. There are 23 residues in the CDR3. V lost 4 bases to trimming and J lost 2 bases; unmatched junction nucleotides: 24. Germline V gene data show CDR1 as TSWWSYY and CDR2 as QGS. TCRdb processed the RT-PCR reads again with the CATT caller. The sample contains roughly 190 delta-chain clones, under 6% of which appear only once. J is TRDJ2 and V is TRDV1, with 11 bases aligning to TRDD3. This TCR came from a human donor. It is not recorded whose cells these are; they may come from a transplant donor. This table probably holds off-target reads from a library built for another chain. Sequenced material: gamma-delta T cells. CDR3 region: CALGGGLPSYVLGDSLLTAQLFF. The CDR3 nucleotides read TGTGCTCTTGGGGGGGGTCTTCCTTCATACGTACTGGGGGATAGCCTGTTGACAGCACAACTCTTCTTT.